This passage covers 28 T cell receptor beta chains from one sample sequenced in a study of blood T cell repertoires in COVID-19 (dated by TCRdb to 2020 to 2022). Libraries were built with the immunoSEQ multiplex PCR assay. The clones in this table, taken by TCRdb from immuneACCESS, are in-frame only. Not every clone is retained; where verified, under half of the shortfall comes from an unresolved V gene, and the cause of the rest is unknown. The table for this sample lists under 150,000 clones; 69% of them were counted only once. About 2.2% of the sample lies in the top ten. The sample comprised peripheral blood. The receptor source for this set is a woman in her sixties or seventies with acute or convalescent COVID-19.

This clone was seen a single time. CDR3 in DNA: TGTGCCAGCCAGAGACCGGGACACCTCACAGATACGCAGTATTTT. It codes for CASQRPGHLTDTQYF. The chain links TRBV2 to TRBJ2-3; D may be TRBD1 (6 bases). The CDR3 consists of 15 residues. Trimming shortened V by 8 bases and J by 2 bases, and 17 bases separated the two germline ends. Germline assignment: CDR1 SNHLY and CDR2 FYNNEI.

This clone was detected only a few times. The rearrangement uses TRBV5-1 and TRBJ2-1, with D perhaps TRBD1 (6 bases). Germline V CDR1 and CDR2: SGHRS, YFSETQ. V was cut by 3 bases and J by 5 bases, with 15 bases left in between. There are 15 residues in the CDR3. The DNA for the CDR3 is TGCGCCAGCAGCTCCGAGGGGGTTCGGGACAATGAGCAGTTCTTC. Translating gives CASSSEGVRDNEQFF.

To note about this clone: A single base separates this from a much larger clone, so it may be a read error. The gene calls are TRBV7-9 and TRBJ2-7; 10 bases fit TRBD1. V was pared by 5 bases and J by 4 bases, with 5 bases of the junction left unmatched. The germline V gene has CDR1 SEHNR and CDR2 FQNEAQ (reference sequence). CDR3 size: 14 residues. DNA of the CDR3: TGTGCCAGCAGCCCGGGACAGGGGATATACGAGCAGTACTTC. This encodes CASSPGQGIYEQYF.

The rearrangement uses TRBV19 and TRBJ1-5, with no clear D. V was clipped by 1 base and J by 0 bases, with 4 bases between them. Germline V gives CDR1 LNHDA, CDR2 SQIVND (reference sequence). This CDR3 is built from 14 residues. In DNA, the CDR3 is TGTGCCAGTAGTATAGTTAATAGCAATCAGCCCCAGCATTTT. It specifies CASSIVNSNQPQHF.

The chain couples TRBV15 to TRBJ2-5, with 8 bases fitting TRBD1. The V gene end was trimmed by 8 bases and the J gene end by 2 bases; junction bases not matched to a gene: 7. Looked up from germline, CDR1 is LNHNV and CDR2 is YYDKDF (reference sequence). CDR3 length equals 14 residues. In DNA, the CDR3 is TGTGCCACCGGTGAACAGGGGGGTCAAGAGACCCAGTACTTC. It encodes CATGEQGGQETQYF.

The V call is TRBV15, the J call TRBJ2-5, with TRBD1 matching 7 bases. From germline, CDR1 is LNHNV and CDR2 YYDKDF (reference sequence). Unmatched junction bases numbered 3, after V lost 6 bases and J lost 5 bases. CDR3 size: 12 residues. Here the CDR3 reads CATSRGLETQYF. Here the CDR3 DNA reads TGTGCCACCAGTAGGGGGCTGGAGACCCAGTACTTC.

This clone was counted between two and nine times. The chain has TRBV2 and TRBJ1-5, with TRBD1 identical over 7 bases. This CDR3 region has 15 residues. Looked up from germline, CDR1 is SNHLY and CDR2 is FYNNEI. V lost 6 bases and J lost 2; bases outside the gene matches: 7. The DNA of the CDR3 is TGTGCCAGCAGCCAGACAGGGTTAGGCAATCAGCCCCAGCATTTT. It codes for CASSQTGLGNQPQHF.

This clone was detected a few times. The rearrangement joins TRBV4-2 to TRBJ1-1; D perhaps matches TRBD1 (5 bases). Germline V CDR1 and CDR2: LGHNA, YNFKEQ. V was pared by 3 bases and J by 6 bases, with 17 bases between. The CDR3 has 15 amino acids. The CDR3 is CASSQKQDRYAEAFF. The CDR3 DNA sequence: TGTGCCAGCAGCCAGAAACAGGATAGGTACGCTGAAGCTTTCTTT.

V is TRBV3-1 (or the pseudogene TRBV3-2) and J is TRBJ1-2; D not certain. Germline V lookup: CDR1 LGHDT, CDR2 YNNKEL (reference sequence). The CDR3 is 13 residues long. The V end lost 1 base, the J end lost 5 bases, and 8 bases lay between the germline ends. CDR3 sequence reads: CASSQVSRYGYTF. Written as DNA, the CDR3 is TGTGCCAGCAGCCAAGTTTCCAGATATGGCTACACCTTC.

The rearrangement links TRBV29-1 to TRBJ2-5; 7 bases map to TRBD1. This CDR3 comprises 15 residues. Looked up from germline, CDR1 is SQVTM and CDR2 is ANQGSEA. V lost 0 bases to trimming and J lost 3 bases; unmatched junction nucleotides: 7. The CDR3 sequence: CSVEDLRGREETQYF. DNA of the CDR3: TGCAGCGTTGAAGATCTGAGGGGGCGCGAAGAGACCCAGTACTTC.

This chain links TRBV6-1 with TRBJ2-1, with 9 bases lining up with TRBD2. CDR3 length: 15 amino acids. Germline lookup yields CDR1 MNHNS and CDR2 SASEGT. With 3 bases clipped from V and 3 bases from J, the junction kept 3 bases outside the gene matches. The CDR3 spells CASSDASGDYNEQFF. CDR3 coding DNA: TGTGCCAGCAGTGATGCTAGCGGGGACTACAATGAGCAGTTCTTC.

This clone was counted a few times. CDR3 amino acids: CSAREGTEAFF. Here the CDR3 DNA reads TGCAGTGCACGGGAGGGCACTGAAGCTTTCTTT. The chain uses TRBV20-1 and TRBJ1-1; D is undetermined. Germline CDR1 is DFQATT and CDR2 is SNEGSKA (reference sequence). V lost 6 bases and J lost 4, with 9 bases in between. This CDR3 contains 11 residues.

The V and J genes are TRBV19 and TRBJ2-2; 7 nucleotides match TRBD1. V shed 7 bases and J 6 bases; nucleotides not matched to a gene: 11. Germline CDR1 is LNHDA and CDR2 is SQIVND (reference sequence). CDR3 size: 15 residues. CDR3 protein: CASTLPGQASGELFF. As DNA, the CDR3 is TGTGCCAGTACCTTACCAGGACAGGCTTCCGGGGAGCTGTTTTTT.

This rearrangement joins TRBV18 to TRBJ2-3; 8 positions agree with TRBD2. CDR3 length: 15 amino acids. Germline V gives CDR1 KGHSH, CDR2 LQKENI. V shed 5 bases and J 2 bases; nucleotides not matched to a gene: 6. The DNA of the CDR3 is TGTGCCAGCTCATTCTCAGCGGGAGACACAGATACGCAGTATTTT. Its protein is CASSFSAGDTDTQYF.

V usage is TRBV7-9 and J usage is TRBJ1-1; D may be TRBD1 (6 bases). V lost 5 bases and J 3 bases, leaving 10 bases between the germline ends. Looked up from germline, CDR1 is SEHNR and CDR2 is FQNEAQ (reference sequence). The CDR3 has 13 amino acids. The CDR3 region has the DNA TGTGCCAGCAGCCCAGAGGGGGACACTGAAGCTTTCTTT. This gives the protein CASSPEGDTEAFF. Complete variable domain (other parts from reference TRBV7-9 and TRBJ1-1): DTGVSQNPRHKITKRGQNVTFRCDPISEHNRLYWYRQTLGQGPEFLTYFQNEAQLEKSRLLSDRFSAERPKGSFSTLEIQRTEQGDSAMYLCASSPEGDTEAFFGQGTRLTVV.

This clone occurred a few times. This chain uses TRBV6-1 with TRBJ1-1; D uncertain. The CDR3 is made up of 12 amino acids. V was pared by 2 bases and J by 10 bases, with 11 bases between. From germline, CDR1 is MNHNS and CDR2 SASEGT. The CDR3 spells CASSERVEGAFF. The CDR3 DNA sequence: TGTGCCAGCAGTGAAAGGGTGGAGGGAGCTTTCTTT.

The rearrangement links TRBV7-8 to TRBJ2-5, with TRBD1 matching 12 bases. The CDR3 consists of 16 residues. The junction had 7 bases not matched to a gene; V was cut back by 4 bases and J by 4 bases. Germline V gene sequence: CDR1 SGHVS, CDR2 FQNEAQ. For the CDR3, the DNA is TGTGCCAGCAGCTACTCCGGGACAGGGGGCGGAGAGACCCAGTACTTC. Its protein is CASSYSGTGGGETQYF. The full variable domain, in which reference TRBV7-8 and TRBJ2-5 provide the parts outside the CDR3, is GAGVSQSPRYKVAKRGQDVALRCDPISGHVSLFWYQQALGQGPEFLTYFQNEAQLDKSGLPSDRFFAERPEGSVSTLKIQRTQQEDSAVYLCASSYSGTGGGETQYFGPGTRLLVL.

The sample holds one count of this clone. This rearrangement joins TRBV4-1 to TRBJ2-3, with 12 positions matching TRBD1. The length of the CDR3 is 15 residues. From germline, CDR1 is MGHRA and CDR2 YSYEKL. The J segment lost 4 bases and the V segment lost 3 bases, leaving 2 bases of the junction unmatched. The DNA of the CDR3 is TGCGCCAGCAGCCAGGGACAGGGGGCACCAGATACGCAGTATTTT. This sequence encodes CASSQGQGAPDTQYF.

This clone is labeled medium-sized. The chain has TRBV28 and TRBJ2-7, with 11 bases lining up with TRBD1. V lost 4 bases, J lost 7 bases, and 9 bases stayed unmatched. This CDR3 region has 15 residues. Germline CDR1 and CDR2: MDHEN and SYDVKM. CDR3 sequence (DNA): TGTGCCAGCAGTTCCGGACAGGGGGCCTGGGTAGAGCAGTACTTC. This codes for CASSSGQGAWVEQYF. Using reference TRBV28 and TRBJ2-7 for the parts outside the CDR3, the full variable domain is DVKVTQSSRYLVKRTGEKVFLECVQDMDHENMFWYRQDPGLGLRLIYFSYDVKMKEKGDIPEGYSVSREKKERFSLILESASTNQTSMYLCASSSGQGAWVEQYFGPGTRLTVT.

The V gene is TRBV18, the J gene TRBJ1-2; 10 nucleotides line up with TRBD1. Per germline, CDR1 KGHSH and CDR2 LQKENI. V lost 4 bases to trimming and J lost 4 bases; unmatched junction nucleotides: 9. There are 16 residues in the CDR3. In DNA, the CDR3 is TGTGCCAGCTCACTAACTCGACAGGGGGCAGGCTATGGCTACACCTTC. Translating gives CASSLTRQGAGYGYTF.

This clone was detected a few times. This sequence joins TRBV5-5 and TRBJ1-1; D is perhaps TRBD1 (6 bases). The V gene's germline CDR1 is SGHKS and CDR2 YYEKEE (reference sequence). V lost 4 bases, J lost 9 bases, and 16 bases lay in between. The CDR3 consists of 13 residues. CDR3 DNA sequence: TGTGCCAGCAGCCCGAGTACAGGGCAACAAGCTTTCTTT. Protein sequence: CASSPSTGQQAFF.

A single count supports this clone. This chain connects TRBV5-4 to TRBJ1-2; 7 nucleotides align to TRBD1. V shed 0 bases and J 8 bases; nucleotides not matched to a gene: 7. Germline V gene lookup returns CDR1 SGHNT and CDR2 YYREEE (reference sequence). The CDR3 is 14 amino acids. In DNA, the CDR3 is TGTGCCAGCAGCTTGGGGCGACAGGGAGTAGGCTACACCTTC. Translating it yields CASSLGRQGVGYTF.

The chain employs TRBV6-5 and TRBJ1-5; the D is unclear. CDR3 length: 13 amino acids. The germline V gene has CDR1 MNHEY and CDR2 SVGAGI. Trimming shortened V by 0 bases and J by 14 bases, and 14 bases separated the two germline ends. CDR3: CASSYSLGGAKHF. CDR3 nucleotide sequence: TGTGCCAGCAGTTACTCGTTGGGTGGAGCAAAGCATTTT.

The V gene is TRBV27, the J gene TRBJ2-7, with TRBD2 matching 9 bases. Germline-derived CDR1 and CDR2 are MNHEY and SMNVEV (reference sequence). The V segment lost 11 bases and the J segment 6 bases; nucleotides outside the gene matches: 5. This CDR3 region has 11 residues. The CDR3 DNA reads TGTGCCCGCGGGGGGGGGAGCGAGCAGTACTTC. Translating it yields CARGGGSEQYF.

This chain joins TRBV12-3 or TRBV12-4 and TRBJ1-1; 10 nucleotides match TRBD1. The CDR3 contains 13 residues. V was pared by 5 bases and J by 14 bases, with 11 bases of the junction left unmatched. The CDR3 bases are TGTGCCAGCAGTGGACAGGGGGGCCTAGTTGAGTTCTTT. This encodes CASSGQGGLVEFF.

The CDR3 here is CASSWIRYIRGQDSNQPQHF. The DNA for the CDR3 is TGTGCCAGCAGCTGGATTCGGTATATAAGGGGACAGGATAGCAATCAGCCCCAGCATTTT. The V and J genes are TRBV11-3 and TRBJ1-5, with 8 bases matching TRBD1. Germline lookup yields CDR1 SGHNT and CDR2 YENEEA. V gave up 4 bases and J gave up 0 bases; unmatched junction bases: 17. The CDR3 totals 20 residues.

The genes are TRBV20-1 and TRBJ1-3; D gene unclear. The CDR3 totals 15 residues. Trimming removed 3 bases at V and 3 bases at J, with 15 bases between. The V gene's germline CDR1 is DFQATT and CDR2 SNEGSKA (reference sequence). In DNA, the CDR3 is TGCAGTGCTAGTCCGGGAAATGGGGTTGGAAACACCATATATTTT. This codes for CSASPGNGVGNTIYF.

The chain couples TRBV10-3 to TRBJ2-2; 8 positions match TRBD2. CDR1 is ENHRY and CDR2 is SYGVKD in the germline V gene. The trim removed 3 bases at V and 7 bases at J, leaving 16 bases unmatched. The CDR3 has 18 residues. In DNA, the CDR3 is TGTGCCATCAGTGAAATGGTCGTCGTGCGGGAGGTCGGCGGGGAGCTGTTTTTT. It codes for CAISEMVVVREVGGELFF.